This TCR beta chain appears in the sequencing data of a study of blood T cell repertoires in COVID-19. Across the study: Samples of COVID-19 (acute and convalescent) were obtained from the United States, Italy and Spain. PBMCs, B-cell-depleted T cells, or T cells provided the cDNA or gDNA that made up the material.

Germline lookup yields CDR1 LGHDT and CDR2 YNNKEL (reference sequence). V shed 1 base and J 6 bases; nucleotides not matched to a gene: 4. This CDR3 is built from 15 residues. Authors' methods: Reference gene primer amplification gave estimated nucleated cell counts. Clones were read by immunoSEQ multiplex PCR, and TCRdb kept only the in-frame ones, dropping some. The V and J calls and clone size were taken over from that table, and D and trimming were inferred from the DNA. Of 200,000 to 300,000 clones in the sample, 87% were seen once. This chain joins TRBV3-1 (or the pseudogene TRBV3-2) and TRBJ2-1; 9 bases map to TRBD2. Sample: peripheral blood. This TCR was recovered from a man between 60 and 75 years old who had recovered from COVID-19. The chain's CDR3 is CASSQGSGGRNEQFF. For the CDR3, the DNA is TGTGCCAGCAGCCAAGGTAGCGGGGGACGCAATGAGCAGTTCTTC.